Detailed here is one T cell receptor beta chain. The V and J ends lost 0 bases and 4 bases respectively, with 8 bases between them. Germline V lookup: CDR1 SGDLS, CDR2 YYNGEE. This CDR3 has 13 residues. The sample comes from a study of sequential checkpoint blockade in melanoma. Study-level information: Randomization was 1:1 between first-line nivolumab→ipilimumab and ipilimumab→nivolumab.

Data came from immunoSEQ multiplex PCR; TCRdb stores just in-frame clones and leaves some out. The top ten hold roughly two thirds of the sample, which has 4,000 to 5,000 clones, approximately 78% seen once. Treatment here: randomized to nivolumab then ipilimumab (arm A) or the reverse (arm B). From thawed PBMCs, live CD3+CD8+ cells negative for CD19 and CD56 were sorted. The sequence was obtained from a human donor with melanoma. The chain couples TRBV9 to TRBJ2-7; possible D gene TRBD2, 6 bases. Sequencing was performed on CD8+ T cells sorted from blood (inferred from file names), taken from a patient given nivolumab and ipilimumab in sequence. The CDR3 DNA is TGTGCCAGCAGCGTAGCGGAGGGTTACGAGCAGTACTTC. Translation: CASSVAEGYEQYF.